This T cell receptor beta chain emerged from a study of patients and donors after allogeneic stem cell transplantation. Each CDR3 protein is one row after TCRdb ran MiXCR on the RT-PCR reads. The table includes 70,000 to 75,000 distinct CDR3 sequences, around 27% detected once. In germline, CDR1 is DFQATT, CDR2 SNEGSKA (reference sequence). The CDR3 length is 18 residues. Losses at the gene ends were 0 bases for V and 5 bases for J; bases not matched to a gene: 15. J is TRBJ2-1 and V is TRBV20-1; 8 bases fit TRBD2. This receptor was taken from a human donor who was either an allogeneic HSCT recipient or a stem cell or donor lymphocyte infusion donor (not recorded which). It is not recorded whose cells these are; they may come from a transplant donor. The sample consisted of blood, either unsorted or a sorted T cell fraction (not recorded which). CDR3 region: CSARDPAGGGRSDNEQFF. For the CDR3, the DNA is TGCAGTGCTAGAGATCCTGCGGGAGGCGGCAGGTCCGACAATGAGCAGTTCTTC.